Listed below are T cell receptor beta chains from one sample, sequenced in a study of T cells in Graves' hyperthyroidism and ophthalmopathy. TCRdb recomputed calls from the multiplex PCR reads with MiXCR, one row per CDR3 protein. In the table there are just under 750,000 distinct CDR3 sequences, just over 35% of which are singletons. Sequenced sample: blood. Receptors were obtained from a woman between 35 and 50 years old with Graves' hyperthyroidism. Each CDR3 is given with its conserved first and last residue. The D gene is left open where the match is weak. Clone size is shown for a subset of rows, as once, few, many or a class of expanded clone.

abundance	v_gene	j_gene	d_gene	CDR3aa	CDR3nt
many	TRBV10-1	TRBJ1-6	TRBD1	CASSENRGDSPLHF	TGCGCCAGCAGTGAGAACAGGGGGGATTCACCCCTCCACTTT
few	TRBV19	TRBJ2-7	.	CASSITGRGSYEQYF	TGTGCCAGTAGTATAACCGGGAGAGGATCCTACGAGCAGTACTTC
.	TRBV5-5	TRBJ1-1	.	CASSFRSHEAFF	TGTGCCAGCAGCTTCCGTAGTCATGAAGCTTTCTTT
few	TRBV5-4	TRBJ2-5	TRBD2	CASSQDTRLAGFQETQYF	TGTGCCAGCAGCCAAGACACAAGGCTAGCGGGGTTCCAAGAGACCCAGTACTTC
.	TRBV6-1	TRBJ1-6	TRBD1	CASRAGQGFYSPLHF	TGTGCCAGCAGGGCCGGACAGGGTTTTTATTCACCCCTCCACTTT
.	TRBV10-3	TRBJ2-2	TRBD1	CATARQGESGELFF	TGTGCCACCGCTCGGCAGGGGGAATCCGGGGAGCTGTTTTTT
.	TRBV24-1	TRBJ2-2	.	CATSAQHRRELFF	TGTGCCACCAGTGCCCAACACCGGCGGGAGCTGTTTTTT
.	TRBV4-3	TRBJ1-1	.	CASSQESAMNTEAFF	TGCGCCAGCAGCCAAGAAAGCGCTATGAACACTGAAGCTTTCTTT
few	TRBV12-3/TRBV12-4	TRBJ1-4	.	CASSLVQLTNEKLFF	TGTGCCAGCAGTTTAGTACAGCTAACTAATGAAAAACTGTTTTTT
.	TRBV20-1	TRBJ1-2	TRBD1	CSATGTGDNYGYTF	TGCAGTGCCACCGGGACAGGCGATAACTATGGCTACACCTTC
many	TRBV29-1	TRBJ1-2	.	CSVDTSLNYGYTF	TGCAGCGTTGATACTAGCCTTAACTATGGCTACACCTTC
few	TRBV27	TRBJ1-1	.	CASSFAANTEAFF	TGTGCCAGCAGTTTCGCAGCGAACACTGAAGCTTTCTTT
.	TRBV19	TRBJ1-1	.	CASSKTPGLGGNTEAFF	TGTGCCAGTAGTAAGACGCCGGGCCTAGGGGGGAACACTGAAGCTTTCTTT
.	TRBV7-8	TRBJ2-5	.	CASSQVSRGGAGETQYF	TGTGCCAGCAGCCAAGTCTCGCGTGGGGGGGCCGGAGAGACCCAGTACTTC
.	TRBV20-1	TRBJ1-3	TRBD1	CSARGDRGNTIYF	TGCAGTGCTAGGGGGGACAGAGGAAACACCATATATTTT
many	TRBV7-2	TRBJ1-2	.	CASSLGPSAYYGYTF	TGTGCCAGCAGCTTAGGTCCCAGCGCTTACTATGGCTACACCTTC